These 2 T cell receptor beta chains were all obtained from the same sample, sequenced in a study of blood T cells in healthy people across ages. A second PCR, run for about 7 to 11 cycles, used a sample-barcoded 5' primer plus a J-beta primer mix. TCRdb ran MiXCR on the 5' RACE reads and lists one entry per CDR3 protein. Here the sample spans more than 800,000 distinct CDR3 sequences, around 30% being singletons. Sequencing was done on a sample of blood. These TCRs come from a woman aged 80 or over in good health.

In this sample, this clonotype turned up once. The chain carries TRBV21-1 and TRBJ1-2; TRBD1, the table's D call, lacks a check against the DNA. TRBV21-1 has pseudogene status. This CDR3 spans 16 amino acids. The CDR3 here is CASSKKKRDRTYGYTF. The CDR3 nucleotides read TGTGCCAGCAGCAAAAAAAAAAGGGACAGGACCTATGGCTACACCTTC.

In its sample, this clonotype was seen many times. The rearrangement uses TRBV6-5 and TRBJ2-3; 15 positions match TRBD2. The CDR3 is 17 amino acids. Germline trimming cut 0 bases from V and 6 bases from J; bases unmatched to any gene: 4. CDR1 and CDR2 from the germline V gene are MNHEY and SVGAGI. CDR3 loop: CASSYSGLAGGADTQYF. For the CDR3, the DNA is TGTGCCAGCAGTTACTCCGGACTAGCGGGGGGGGCTGATACGCAGTATTTT.